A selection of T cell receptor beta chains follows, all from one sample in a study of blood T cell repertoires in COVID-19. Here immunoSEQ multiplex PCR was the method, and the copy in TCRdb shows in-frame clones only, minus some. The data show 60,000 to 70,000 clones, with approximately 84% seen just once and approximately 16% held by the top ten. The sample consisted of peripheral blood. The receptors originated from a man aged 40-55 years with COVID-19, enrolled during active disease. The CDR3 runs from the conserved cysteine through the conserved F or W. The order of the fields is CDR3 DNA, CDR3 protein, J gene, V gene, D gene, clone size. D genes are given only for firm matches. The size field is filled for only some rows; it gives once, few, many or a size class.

cdr3_nt: TGTGCCAGTAGTATGGCCGCATATAGCAATCAGCCCCAGCATTTT; cdr3_aa: CASSMAAYSNQPQHF; j_call: TRBJ1-5; v_call: TRBV19; d_call: NA; clone_size: NA
cdr3_nt: TGTGCCATCAGTGAGTTCCCCCGGGGTACAGCCAATGAGCAGTTCTTC; cdr3_aa: CAISEFPRGTANEQFF; j_call: TRBJ2-1; v_call: TRBV10-3; d_call: NA; clone_size: few
cdr3_nt: TGCGCCAGCAGCTTAAACACAGGGGTGAACACTGAAGCTTTCTTT; cdr3_aa: CASSLNTGVNTEAFF; j_call: TRBJ1-1; v_call: TRBV5-1; d_call: TRBD1; clone_size: few
cdr3_nt: TGCGCCAGCAGTCAATCGGCGGCATTGGATTATGGCTACACCTTC; cdr3_aa: CASSQSAALDYGYTF; j_call: TRBJ1-2; v_call: TRBV23-1; d_call: NA; clone_size: NA
cdr3_nt: TGCGCCAGCAGCAGGTCCGGGACAGGTGGCAATGAGCAGTTCTTC; cdr3_aa: CASSRSGTGGNEQFF; j_call: TRBJ2-1; v_call: TRBV5-1; d_call: TRBD1; clone_size: NA
cdr3_nt: TGCGCCAGCAGTGCCGGGGGTAGCGGGGAGGGGACCCAGTACTTC; cdr3_aa: CASSAGGSGEGTQYF; j_call: TRBJ2-5; v_call: TRBV10-2; d_call: TRBD2; clone_size: NA
cdr3_nt: TGTGCCAGCAGTGAAGGTAGTGGGGGGAGGGGTCACACTGAAGCTTTCTTT; cdr3_aa: CASSEGSGGRGHTEAFF; j_call: TRBJ1-1; v_call: TRBV25-1; d_call: NA; clone_size: NA
cdr3_nt: TGTGCCAGCAGCCACTCTAGCGGGGGGGCCGAAGATACGCAGTATTTT; cdr3_aa: CASSHSSGGAEDTQYF; j_call: TRBJ2-3; v_call: TRBV4-2; d_call: TRBD2; clone_size: NA
cdr3_nt: TGTGCTAGTGGTTCCTACACCGGGGAGCTGTTTTTT; cdr3_aa: CASGSYTGELFF; j_call: TRBJ2-2; v_call: TRBV12-5; d_call: NA; clone_size: NA
cdr3_nt: TGTGCCACCAGCACACAGGGCAATGAGCAGTTCTTC; cdr3_aa: CATSTQGNEQFF; j_call: TRBJ2-1; v_call: TRBV15; d_call: NA; clone_size: NA
cdr3_nt: TGCAGCGTCCAAATGGGGGGTTCCGGGTCTGCCGCACCCCTCCACTTT; cdr3_aa: CSVQMGGSGSAAPLHF; j_call: TRBJ1-6; v_call: TRBV29-1; d_call: NA; clone_size: NA
cdr3_nt: TGTGCCAGCTTATTACAGCCTATGAACACTGAAGCTTTCTTT; cdr3_aa: CASLLQPMNTEAFF; j_call: TRBJ1-1; v_call: TRBV18; d_call: NA; clone_size: NA
cdr3_nt: TGCCCCCCGAGGACAAACACCTACGAGCAGTACTTC; cdr3_aa: CPPRTNTYEQYF; j_call: TRBJ2-7; v_call: TRBV29-1; d_call: NA; clone_size: NA
cdr3_nt: TGCACCAGCAGGCAACAGGGATCCAATGAGCAGTTCTTC; cdr3_aa: CTSRQQGSNEQFF; j_call: TRBJ2-1; v_call: TRBV1; d_call: NA; clone_size: few
cdr3_nt: TGTGCCAGCAGCGCACAGGGGGTAGAGGGCTACACCTTC; cdr3_aa: CASSAQGVEGYTF; j_call: TRBJ1-2; v_call: TRBV9; d_call: TRBD1; clone_size: NA
cdr3_nt: TGTGCCAGTAGTCTAACTCACGGGACAGGGTATGAGCAGTTCTTC; cdr3_aa: CASSLTHGTGYEQFF; j_call: TRBJ2-1; v_call: TRBV19; d_call: TRBD1; clone_size: NA
cdr3_nt: TGTGCCAGCAGTGCGGAAGCGGCCTTAAGCTCCTACGAGCAGTACTTC; cdr3_aa: CASSAEAALSSYEQYF; j_call: TRBJ2-7; v_call: TRBV6-1; d_call: NA; clone_size: NA